Listed below are T cell receptor beta chains from one sample, sequenced in a study of blood T cell repertoires in COVID-19. Profiled with immunoSEQ multiplex PCR; TCRdb holds only in-frame clones, not every one. The table includes 26,000 or so clones, 90% to 95% detected once. Sequenced material: peripheral blood. The receptors stem from a human donor with active COVID-19. The donor label of this sample is uncertain. Each CDR3 is given with its conserved first and last residue. The order of the fields is CDR3 protein, CDR3 DNA, J gene, clone size, V gene, D gene. The D gene is left open where the match is weak. The size entry is marked missing in some rows and otherwise reads once, few, many or a size class.

CDR3: CATSDGTGGFYNEQFF; DNA: TGTGCCACCAGTGATGGGACAGGGGGGTTCTACAATGAGCAGTTCTTC; J: TRBJ2-1; size: -; V: TRBV24-1; D: TRBD1
CDR3: CASQGQGEQYF; DNA: TGTGCCAGCCAGGGACAGGGCGAGCAGTACTTC; J: TRBJ2-7; size: -; V: TRBV2; D: TRBD1
CDR3: CASGGTDTQYF; DNA: TGTGCCAGCGGAGGCACAGATACGCAGTATTTT; J: TRBJ2-3; size: few; V: TRBV6-5; D: -
CDR3: CASSLDLQETQYF; DNA: TGCGCCAGCAGCTTGGACCTACAAGAGACCCAGTACTTC; J: TRBJ2-5; size: few; V: TRBV5-1; D: -
CDR3: CATSDLEGAIDTQYF; DNA: TGTGCCACCAGTGATCTGGAGGGGGCGATAGATACGCAGTATTTT; J: TRBJ2-3; size: -; V: TRBV24-1; D: -
CDR3: CASSLSGRAGFQGSPLHF; DNA: TGTGCCAGCAGTTTATCGGGCCGAGCGGGGTTTCAGGGGTCACCCCTCCACTTT; J: TRBJ1-6; size: -; V: TRBV27; D: -
CDR3: CASSQDGGGDQETQYF; DNA: TGTGCCAGCAGCCAAGATGGGGGAGGGGACCAAGAGACCCAGTACTTC; J: TRBJ2-5; size: -; V: TRBV3-1/TRBV3-2; D: TRBD2
CDR3: CASSYRLAGGPRDEQYF; DNA: TGTGCCAGCAGTTACCGACTAGCGGGAGGGCCCCGGGACGAGCAGTACTTC; J: TRBJ2-7; size: -; V: TRBV6-2/TRBV6-3; D: TRBD2
CDR3: CASSSQGGIGELFF; DNA: TGTGCCAGCAGTTCACAGGGTGGGATCGGGGAGCTGTTTTTT; J: TRBJ2-2; size: -; V: TRBV27; D: -
CDR3: CASSRIASGGSYEQYF; DNA: TGCGCCAGCAGCCGTATAGCTAGCGGGGGGTCTTACGAGCAGTACTTC; J: TRBJ2-7; size: -; V: TRBV5-1; D: TRBD2
CDR3: CAWSPGSGDADTQYF; DNA: TGTGCCTGGAGCCCCGGTAGCGGGGACGCAGATACGCAGTATTTT; J: TRBJ2-3; size: -; V: TRBV30; D: TRBD2
CDR3: CASSLLAGGLPETQYF; DNA: TGTGCCAGCAGCTTGCTGGCGGGAGGCCTCCCGGAAACCCAGTACTTC; J: TRBJ2-5; size: -; V: TRBV11-2; D: TRBD2
CDR3: CASWAGGSDEQFF; DNA: TGTGCCTCGTGGGCAGGGGGTAGCGATGAGCAGTTCTTC; J: TRBJ2-1; size: -; V: TRBV6-5; D: TRBD1
CDR3: CASQLGTGNQPQHF; DNA: TGTGCCAGCCAGCTTGGGACAGGCAATCAGCCCCAGCATTTT; J: TRBJ1-5; size: -; V: TRBV7-9; D: TRBD1
CDR3: CASSLREQGVGNTIYF; DNA: TGTGCCAGCAGTCTTCGGGAACAGGGGGTAGGAAACACCATATATTTT; J: TRBJ1-3; size: -; V: TRBV28; D: TRBD1
CDR3: CSVEGQPGQRSYNEQFF; DNA: TGCAGCGTTGAAGGCCAACCGGGACAGCGATCCTACAATGAGCAGTTCTTC; J: TRBJ2-1; size: -; V: TRBV29-1; D: TRBD1
CDR3: CASSHGLAEVNEQYF; DNA: TGTGCCAGCTCACACGGGCTAGCAGAAGTTAACGAGCAGTACTTC; J: TRBJ2-7; size: once; V: TRBV18; D: -
CDR3: CASSSSRGQPQHF; DNA: TGTGCCAGCAGCTCTTCCAGGGGGCAGCCCCAGCATTTT; J: TRBJ1-5; size: -; V: TRBV6-5; D: TRBD1
CDR3: CASSGGGWDTEAFF; DNA: TGTGCCAGCAGCGGCGGGGGTTGGGACACTGAAGCTTTCTTT; J: TRBJ1-1; size: -; V: TRBV9; D: -
CDR3: CASSLGQGRNEQYF; DNA: TGTGCCAGCAGCTTAGGACAGGGACGGAACGAGCAGTACTTC; J: TRBJ2-7; size: -; V: TRBV11-2; D: TRBD1
CDR3: CASSAGQGAYNNQPQHF; DNA: TGTGCCAGCAGTGCAGGACAGGGGGCGTATAACAATCAGCCCCAGCATTTT; J: TRBJ1-5; size: -; V: TRBV6-2/TRBV6-3; D: TRBD1
CDR3: CASSQAASGRYVYEQYF; DNA: TGTGCCAGCAGCCAAGCGGCTAGCGGGAGGTACGTTTACGAGCAGTACTTC; J: TRBJ2-7; size: -; V: TRBV3-1/TRBV3-2; D: TRBD2
CDR3: CASSLTGGPFLSSYNEQFF; DNA: TGTGCCAGCAGTTTGACGGGAGGGCCTTTTCTTAGCTCCTACAATGAGCAGTTCTTC; J: TRBJ2-1; size: -; V: TRBV6-2/TRBV6-3; D: TRBD2
CDR3: CASSPGTGPTYEQYF; DNA: TGTGCCAGCAGCCCGGGGACAGGTCCCACTTACGAGCAGTACTTC; J: TRBJ2-7; size: -; V: TRBV7-2; D: TRBD1
CDR3: CASSSGLAGGLEETQYF; DNA: TGTGCTAGCAGCTCAGGACTAGCGGGGGGTCTAGAAGAGACCCAGTACTTC; J: TRBJ2-5; size: -; V: TRBV7-7; D: TRBD2
CDR3: CATSDSPAPGGLNTEAFF; DNA: TGTGCCACCAGTGATTCTCCGGCCCCAGGGGGTCTGAACACTGAAGCTTTCTTT; J: TRBJ1-1; size: -; V: TRBV24-1; D: TRBD1
CDR3: CATSDFGQGDEQYF; DNA: TGTGCCACCAGTGATTTCGGACAGGGGGACGAGCAGTACTTC; J: TRBJ2-7; size: -; V: TRBV24-1; D: TRBD1
CDR3: CASSQDAMPISYTF; DNA: TGTGCCAGCAGCCAAGACGCGATGCCTATTAGCTACACCTTC; J: TRBJ1-2; size: -; V: TRBV3-1/TRBV3-2; D: -
CDR3: CASSQDLTSGSTGIPYEQYF; DNA: TGTGCCAGCAGCCAAGATCTAACTAGCGGGAGTACCGGGATTCCCTACGAGCAGTACTTC; J: TRBJ2-7; size: -; V: TRBV4-2; D: TRBD2
CDR3: CASSLGVGGGTDTQYF; DNA: TGTGCCAGCAGCTTAGGTGTGGGGGGAGGCACAGATACGCAGTATTTT; J: TRBJ2-3; size: -; V: TRBV7-9; D: -
CDR3: CASSLPLAGMVREQYF; DNA: TGTGCCAGCAGTTTACCTCTAGCGGGAATGGTTAGGGAGCAGTACTTC; J: TRBJ2-7; size: -; V: TRBV27; D: TRBD2
CDR3: CAISHPGTGSNEQYF; DNA: TGTGCCATCAGTCACCCCGGGACAGGATCTAACGAGCAGTACTTC; J: TRBJ2-7; size: -; V: TRBV10-3; D: TRBD1
CDR3: CASSLGPGTKATNEKLFF; DNA: TGTGCCAGCAGCTTAGGTCCCGGGACAAAGGCAACTAATGAAAAACTGTTTTTT; J: TRBJ1-4; size: -; V: TRBV7-6; D: -
CDR3: CASSMGQGTYGYTF; DNA: TGTGCCAGTAGTATGGGACAGGGTACCTATGGCTACACCTTC; J: TRBJ1-2; size: -; V: TRBV19; D: TRBD1
CDR3: CASSYLQLAGGYEQYF; DNA: TGTGCCAGCAGTTACTTGCAATTAGCAGGGGGCTACGAGCAGTACTTC; J: TRBJ2-7; size: -; V: TRBV6-6; D: TRBD1
CDR3: CASSLGGGSYNEQFF; DNA: TGTGCCAGCAGCTTGGGGGGGGGCTCCTACAATGAGCAGTTCTTC; J: TRBJ2-1; size: -; V: TRBV5-4; D: TRBD2
CDR3: CASSLDSSGYTF; DNA: TGTGCCAGCAGCTTGGACAGCTCTGGCTACACCTTC; J: TRBJ1-2; size: -; V: TRBV5-6; D: -
CDR3: CASSLALAGRTGELFF; DNA: TGTGCCAGCAGCTTAGCTCTGGCAGGGAGGACCGGGGAGCTGTTTTTT; J: TRBJ2-2; size: few; V: TRBV7-6; D: -
CDR3: CSALTGGQDTQYF; DNA: TGCAGCGCTCTCACAGGGGGCCAAGATACGCAGTATTTT; J: TRBJ2-3; size: -; V: TRBV29-1; D: TRBD1
CDR3: CASSQSAPGPGGTDTQYF; DNA: TGCGCCAGCAGCCAGAGTGCCCCTGGACCCGGAGGGACAGATACGCAGTATTTT; J: TRBJ2-3; size: -; V: TRBV4-3; D: -
CDR3: CASRQGSYNEQFF; DNA: TGCGCCAGCAGACAGGGTTCCTACAATGAGCAGTTCTTC; J: TRBJ2-1; size: -; V: TRBV10-2; D: -
CDR3: CASSQDGPTDNSNQPQHF; DNA: TGCGCCAGCAGCCAAGATGGTCCCACAGACAATAGCAATCAGCCCCAGCATTTT; J: TRBJ1-5; size: -; V: TRBV4-1; D: -
CDR3: CASSWGQSGANVLTF; DNA: TGTGCCAGCAGCTGGGGACAGTCCGGGGCCAACGTCCTGACTTTC; J: TRBJ2-6; size: -; V: TRBV6-5; D: TRBD1
CDR3: CASSPGAGANVLTF; DNA: TGTGCTAGCAGCCCAGGGGCTGGGGCCAACGTCCTGACTTTC; J: TRBJ2-6; size: -; V: TRBV7-7; D: -
CDR3: CASSQGHVPYEQYF; DNA: TGTGCCAGCAGCCAGGGGCACGTCCCCTACGAGCAGTACTTC; J: TRBJ2-7; size: few; V: TRBV7-8; D: -
CDR3: CATSDWTSGIGDTQYF; DNA: TGTGCCACCAGTGACTGGACTAGCGGGATTGGAGATACGCAGTATTTT; J: TRBJ2-3; size: -; V: TRBV24-1; D: TRBD2
CDR3: CASSHASRSRTALFNTEAFF; DNA: TGCGCCAGCAGCCATGCCTCCAGGTCCCGGACAGCCCTTTTTAACACTGAAGCTTTCTTT; J: TRBJ1-1; size: -; V: TRBV4-1; D: -
CDR3: CASSPQDRVADTQYF; DNA: TGTGCCAGCAGCCCCCAGGACAGGGTAGCGGATACGCAGTATTTT; J: TRBJ2-3; size: once; V: TRBV9; D: TRBD1
CDR3: CASSVADNSPLHF; DNA: TGTGCCAGCTCAGTAGCCGATAATTCACCCCTCCACTTT; J: TRBJ1-6; size: -; V: TRBV19; D: -
CDR3: CASRPGTGSSYEQYF; DNA: TGTGCCAGCAGACCCGGGACAGGGAGCTCCTACGAGCAGTACTTC; J: TRBJ2-7; size: -; V: TRBV5-4; D: TRBD1
CDR3: CASSSGNRGRTGELFF; DNA: TGTGCCAGCAGCTCAGGGAACAGGGGAAGGACCGGGGAGCTGTTTTTT; J: TRBJ2-2; size: -; V: TRBV11-2; D: TRBD1
CDR3: CASRPRDRGFGGRGNSYEQYF; DNA: TGCGCCAGCAGACCCCGGGACAGGGGATTTGGCGGGAGGGGAAACTCCTACGAGCAGTACTTC; J: TRBJ2-7; size: -; V: TRBV5-1; D: -
CDR3: CSASALAGGETQYF; DNA: TGCAGTGCTAGTGCACTAGCGGGGGGGGAGACCCAGTACTTC; J: TRBJ2-5; size: -; V: TRBV20-1; D: TRBD2
CDR3: CASSLSASGGNYNEQFF; DNA: TGTGCCAGCAGCTTGTCGGCTAGCGGAGGGAACTACAATGAGCAGTTCTTC; J: TRBJ2-1; size: medium-sized; V: TRBV5-7; D: TRBD2
CDR3: CASSRRTAFGEKLFF; DNA: TGTGCCAGCAGCCGGAGGACAGCGTTTGGGGAAAAACTGTTTTTT; J: TRBJ1-4; size: once; V: TRBV3-1/TRBV3-2; D: -
CDR3: CAWKDRTNTEAFF; DNA: TGTGCCTGGAAGGACAGGACGAACACTGAAGCTTTCTTT; J: TRBJ1-1; size: -; V: TRBV30; D: TRBD1
CDR3: CASSIVGQGNLRNNEQFF; DNA: TGTGCCAGTAGTATAGTGGGACAGGGAAACCTTAGGAACAATGAGCAGTTCTTC; J: TRBJ2-1; size: -; V: TRBV19; D: TRBD1
CDR3: CAISESLQAGNTEAFF; DNA: TGTGCCATCAGTGAGTCTTTGCAGGCCGGGAACACTGAAGCTTTCTTT; J: TRBJ1-1; size: -; V: TRBV10-3; D: -
CDR3: CASSNGQGSNFYGYTF; DNA: TGTGCCAGCAGCAACGGACAGGGCTCAAATTTCTATGGCTACACCTTC; J: TRBJ1-2; size: -; V: TRBV7-9; D: TRBD1